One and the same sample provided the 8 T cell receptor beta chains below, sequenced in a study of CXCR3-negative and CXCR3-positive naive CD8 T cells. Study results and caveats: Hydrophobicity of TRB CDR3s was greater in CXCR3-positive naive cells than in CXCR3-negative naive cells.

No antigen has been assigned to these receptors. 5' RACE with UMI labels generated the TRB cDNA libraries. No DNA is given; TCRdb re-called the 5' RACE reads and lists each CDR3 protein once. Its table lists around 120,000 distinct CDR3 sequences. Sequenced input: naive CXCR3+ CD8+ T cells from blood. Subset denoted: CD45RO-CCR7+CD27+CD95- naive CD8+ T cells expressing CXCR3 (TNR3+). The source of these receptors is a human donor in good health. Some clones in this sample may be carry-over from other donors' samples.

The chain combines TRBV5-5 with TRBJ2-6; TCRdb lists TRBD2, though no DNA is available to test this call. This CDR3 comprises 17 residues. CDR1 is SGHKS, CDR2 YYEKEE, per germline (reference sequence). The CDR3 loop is CASSWGVARSGANVLTF. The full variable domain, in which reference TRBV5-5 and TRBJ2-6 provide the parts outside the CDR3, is DAGVTQSPTHLIKTRGQQVTLRCSPISGHKSVSWYQQVLGQGPQFIFQYYEKEERGRGNFPDRFSARQFPNYSSELNVNALLLGDSALYLCASSWGVARSGANVLTFGAGSRLTVL.

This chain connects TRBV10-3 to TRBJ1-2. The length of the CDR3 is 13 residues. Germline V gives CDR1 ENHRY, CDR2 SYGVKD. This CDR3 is CAINGETNYGYTF.

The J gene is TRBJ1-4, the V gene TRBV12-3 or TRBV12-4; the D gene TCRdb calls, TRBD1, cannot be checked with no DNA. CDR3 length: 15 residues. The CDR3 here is CASSTVPGPGEKLFF.

The CDR3 protein is CASSLGLAEQFF. This chain connects TRBV27 to TRBJ2-1; TCRdb proposes TRBD2, but this gene call is untestable without DNA. Germline assignment: CDR1 MNHEY and CDR2 SMNVEV (reference sequence). CDR3 length equals 12 residues.

The CDR3 reads CASSNPGGGRETQYF. The V gene is TRBV2, the J gene TRBJ2-5; TCRdb designates TRBD1, a call that cannot be tested without DNA. The CDR3 has 15 residues. From germline, CDR1 is SNHLY and CDR2 FYNNEI.

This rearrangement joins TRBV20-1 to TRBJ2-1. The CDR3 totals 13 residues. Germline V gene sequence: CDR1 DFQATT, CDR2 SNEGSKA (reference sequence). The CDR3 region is CSARDGRTNEQFF.

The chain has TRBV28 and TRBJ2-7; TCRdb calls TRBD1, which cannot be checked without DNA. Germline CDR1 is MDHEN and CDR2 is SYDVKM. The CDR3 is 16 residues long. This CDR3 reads CASSFPYRGQDYEQYF.

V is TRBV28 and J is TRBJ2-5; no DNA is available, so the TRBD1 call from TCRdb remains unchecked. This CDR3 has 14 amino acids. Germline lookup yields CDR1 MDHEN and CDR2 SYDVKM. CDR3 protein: CASSFRAGRETQYF.